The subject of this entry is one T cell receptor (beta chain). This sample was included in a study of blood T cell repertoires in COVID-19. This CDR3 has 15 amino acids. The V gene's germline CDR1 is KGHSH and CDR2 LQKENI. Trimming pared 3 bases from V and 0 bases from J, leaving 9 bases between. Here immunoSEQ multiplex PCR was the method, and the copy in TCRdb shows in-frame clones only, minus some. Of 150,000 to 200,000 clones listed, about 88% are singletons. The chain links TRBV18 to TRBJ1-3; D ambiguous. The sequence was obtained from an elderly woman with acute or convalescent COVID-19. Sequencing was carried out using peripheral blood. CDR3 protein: CASSPGGSSGNTIYF. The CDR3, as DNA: TGTGCCAGCTCACCCGGTGGGAGCTCTGGAAACACCATATATTTT.